These 14 T cell receptor beta chains came from one sample sequenced in a study of blood T cells in healthy people across ages. A J-beta primer mix and a sample-barcoded 5' primer were used in a second PCR of about 7 to 11 cycles. Each CDR3 protein gets one entry after TCRdb re-called the 5' RACE reads with MiXCR. The sample includes about 930,000 distinct CDR3 sequences, 25% to 30% of them seen just once. These data were also reused for a study on T cells of mothers and their children.

The sample taken for sequencing was blood. All receptors derive from a woman aged 40 to 55 in good health.

This clonotype showed up just a few times. This sequence joins TRBV20-1 and TRBJ1-6; no definite D call. This CDR3 region has 13 residues. Germline CDR1 reads DFQATT; CDR2 reads SNEGSKA (reference sequence). V shed 3 bases and J shed 3 bases, with 6 bases lying between them. The CDR3 DNA is TGCAGTGCTAGGAAGTTCTATAATTCACCCCTCCACTTT. Translated: CSARKFYNSPLHF.

This clonotype was counted many times. The V gene is TRBV5-6, the J gene TRBJ2-5; TRBD2 matches 11 bases. Trimming at V came to 2 bases and at J to 2 bases, leaving 2 bases not matched to a gene. Germline loops: CDR1 SGHDT, CDR2 YYEEEE. This CDR3 contains 15 residues. CDR3 region: CASSFTSGGQETQYF. For the CDR3, the DNA is TGTGCCAGCAGCTTTACTAGCGGGGGTCAAGAGACCCAGTACTTC. Complete variable domain (other parts from reference TRBV5-6 and TRBJ2-5): DAGVTQSPTHLIKTRGQQVTLRCSPKSGHDTVSWYQQALGQGPQFIFQYYEEEERQRGNFPDRFSGHQFPNYSSELNVNALLLGDSALYLCASSFTSGGQETQYFGPGTRLLVL.

This clonotype was detected ten times or more. The genes are TRBV28 and TRBJ2-7; 7 nucleotides match TRBD1. There are 13 residues in the CDR3. The ends lost 11 bases at V and 3 bases at J; junction bases unmatched: 10. Germline V gene data show CDR1 as MDHEN and CDR2 as SYDVKM. The DNA for the CDR3 is TGTGCCGCACAGGGGACCCCGCTCTACGAGCAGTACTTC. This encodes CAAQGTPLYEQYF.

The V and J genes are TRBV7-3 and TRBJ1-2, with 8 bases lining up with TRBD1. The CDR3 covers 13 residues. Germline trimming cut 3 bases from V and 8 bases from J; bases unmatched to any gene: 5. Germline V gene sequence: CDR1 SGHTA, CDR2 FQGTGA. CDR3 nucleotides: TGTGCCAGCAGCTTCGGGACAGGCTGGGGCTACACCTTC. Residues: CASSFGTGWGYTF. The full variable domain, its missing parts supplied by reference TRBV7-3 and TRBJ1-2, is GAGVSQTPSNKVTEKGKYVELRCDPISGHTALYWYRQSLGQGPEFLIYFQGTGAADDSGLPNDRFFAVRPEGSVSTLKIQRTERGDSAVYLCASSFGTGWGYTFGSGTRLTVV.

A few counts support this clonotype. The J gene is TRBJ2-3, the V gene TRBV12-3 or TRBV12-4, with 12 bases lining up with TRBD2. CDR3 size: 19 residues. V lost 3 bases and J lost 2; bases outside the gene matches: 12. The CDR3 region is CASSLTSGGPQSFTDTQYF. The CDR3 nucleotides are TGTGCCAGCAGTTTGACTAGCGGGGGACCTCAATCCTTCACAGATACGCAGTATTTT.

At least ten counts were recorded for this clonotype. This sequence joins TRBV6-5 and TRBJ2-7; D may be TRBD1 (6 bases). This CDR3 contains 15 residues. Germline loops: CDR1 MNHEY, CDR2 SVGAGI. Trimming cost V 5 bases and J 2 bases, with 16 bases left between them. The CDR3 loop reads CASSRNRESTYEQYF. The CDR3, as DNA: TGTGCCAGCAGTAGAAACAGGGAGTCCACCTACGAGCAGTACTTC.

The gene calls are TRBV3-1 and TRBJ2-3; perhaps TRBD1 as D (6 bases). CDR3 length: 16 amino acids. From germline, CDR1 is LGHDT and CDR2 YNNKEL (reference sequence). The germline V and J ends were trimmed by 5 bases and 2 bases, with 17 bases remaining between them. The CDR3 loop reads CASSTQGSSVTDTQYF. CDR3 bases: TGTGCCAGCAGCACCCAGGGGAGCTCCGTCACAGATACGCAGTATTTT.

At least ten counts were recorded for this clonotype. The chain carries TRBV29-1 and TRBJ2-5; tentatively, D is TRBD1 (6 bases). Germline-derived CDR1 and CDR2 are SQVTM and ANQGSEA. V lost 4 bases to trimming and J lost 3 bases, with 9 bases between them. The CDR3 runs to 12 residues. This chain's CDR3 is CSVVSGEETQYF. The CDR3 DNA follows: TGCAGCGTTGTGTCAGGGGAAGAGACCCAGTACTTC.

A note on this clonotype: Compared with germline, one end of the junction differs, possibly owing to a read error. V gene TRBV7-2 combines with J gene TRBJ2-7; D not certain. Germline CDR1 and CDR2: SGHTA and FQGNSA. The CDR3 extends over 18 amino acids. In nucleotides, the CDR3 is TGTGCCAGCAGCTTGTCCTCATCAAAATCCCGAAGCTCCTACAAGCAGTACTTC. This translates into CASSLSSSKSRSSYKQYF.

This clonotype appeared many times. The chain recombines TRBV6-4 with TRBJ2-7; D not resolved. The CDR3 is 14 amino acids. V lost 7 bases and J 0 bases, leaving 13 bases between the germline ends. Germline CDR1 and CDR2: MRHNA and SNTAGT. CDR3 coding DNA: TGTGCCAGCATTTTTCAGCGCAGCTCCTACGAGCAGTACTTC. Translation gives CASIFQRSSYEQYF.

This clonotype was found a few times. The V and J genes are TRBV7-2 and TRBJ2-1; 8 positions match TRBD2. Trimming cost V 2 bases and J 9 bases; bases outside gene matches: 9. Germline V gene sequence: CDR1 SGHTA, CDR2 FQGNSA. The CDR3 contains 15 residues. The CDR3 loop is CASSLSGSGTPEQFF. DNA of the CDR3: TGTGCCAGCAGCTTAAGTGGTAGCGGGACCCCTGAGCAGTTCTTC. The complete variable domain, with remaining parts taken from reference TRBV7-2 and TRBJ2-1, reads GAGVSQSPSNKVTEKGKDVELRCDPISGHTALYWYRQSLGQGLEFLIYFQGNSAPDKSGLPSDRFSAERTGGSVSTLTIQRTQQEDSAVYLCASSLSGSGTPEQFFGPGTRLTVL.

This clonotype has only a few counts. At one of its ends the junction is not consistent with the germline gene, which may arise from a read error. The V and J genes are TRBV25-1 and TRBJ1-1; TRBD1 aligns across 9 bases. Germline lookup yields CDR1 MGHDK and CDR2 SYGVNS. The CDR3 runs to 13 residues. The CDR3 spells CASRDRGFTEAFF. DNA for the CDR3: TGTGCCAGCCGTGACAGGGGGTTTACTGAAGCTTTCTTT.

J is TRBJ1-2 and V is TRBV5-1; D remains ambiguous. V was shortened by 0 bases and J by 1 base, with 10 bases between the two germline ends. The CDR3 is 15 amino acids. The germline gives CDR1 SGHRS, CDR2 YFSETQ. CDR3 residues: CASSLDYADNYGYTF. The CDR3 region has the DNA TGCGCCAGCAGCTTGGATTATGCAGATAACTATGGCTACACCTTC.

The sample holds many counts of this clonotype. The CDR3 region is CSARLVGVVETQYF. CDR3 DNA sequence: TGCAGTGCTAGACTGGTAGGGGTTGTGGAGACCCAGTACTTC. The rearrangement links TRBV20-1 to TRBJ2-5; D possibly corresponds to TRBD1 (5 bases). CDR3 length equals 14 residues. V dropped 2 bases and J dropped 5 bases, with 15 bases sitting between them. Germline CDR1 is DFQATT and CDR2 is SNEGSKA (reference sequence).